Listed below are T cell receptor beta chains from one sample, sequenced in a study of blood T cells in healthy people across ages. TCRdb re-derived calls from the 5' RACE reads in MiXCR, one entry per CDR3 protein. The sample includes over a million distinct CDR3 sequences, 35% to 50% of them seen just once. The sample taken for sequencing was blood. The origin of the receptors is a woman aged 55-75 years in good health. Both conserved end residues are part of each CDR3. A D gene is named only where the DNA matches it firmly. The size field is filled for only some rows; it gives once, few, many or a size class.

d_call j_call v_call clone_size cdr3_nt cdr3_aa
TRBD2 TRBJ2-1 TRBV10-3 few TGTGCCATCAGTATAACCGGGACTACAAACCAGTACAATGAGCAGTTCTTC CAISITGTTNQYNEQFF
TRBD2 TRBJ2-3 TRBV4-2 - TGTGCCAGCAGCGGGAGGACTAGCGGGAAAGCAGATACGCAGTATTTT CASSGRTSGKADTQYF
- TRBJ2-1 TRBV20-1 - TGCAGTGCTAGTATGGATAGTCGAGGTCGGAATGAGCAGTTCTTC CSASMDSRGRNEQFF
- TRBJ2-3 TRBV18 few TGTGCCAGCTCACCAATCCAGGGAGGAGATACGCAGTATTTT CASSPIQGGDTQYF
- TRBJ2-3 TRBV27 - TGTGCCAGCAGTACAACGACTCCTAGCACAGATACGCAGTATTTT CASSTTTPSTDTQYF
TRBD2 TRBJ2-5 TRBV5-1 few TGCGCCAGCAGCTTTTTGGGCGGGAGTATGGAGCAGTACTTC CASSFLGGSMEQYF
TRBD2 TRBJ2-7 TRBV5-1 - TGCGCCAGCAGCTCGGGGGGAGACTACGAGCAGTACTTC CASSSGGDYEQYF
- TRBJ2-4 TRBV6-1 - TGTGCCAGCAGTGAAGTAGATCAGGGGGCCAAAAACATTCAGTACTTC CASSEVDQGAKNIQYF
TRBD1 TRBJ2-7 TRBV7-2 - TGTGCCAGCAGCCGAGAAGACAGGGGTGGATACGAGCAGTACTTC CASSREDRGGYEQYF
- TRBJ1-1 TRBV5-6 - TGTGCCAGCAGCTTGGAAGGGCCCATCACTGAAGCTTTCTTT CASSLEGPITEAFF
- TRBJ2-5 TRBV28 - TGTGCCAGCAGTTTAAGCCTTACTAGCCGAGAGACCCAGTACTTC CASSLSLTSRETQYF
- TRBJ2-2 TRBV29-1 - TGCAGCGCGTTAGACGCGAACACCGGGGAGCTGTTTTTT CSALDANTGELFF
- TRBJ2-3 TRBV29-1 many TGCAGCGTTGCAGGGACGGTCACAGATACGCAGTATTTT CSVAGTVTDTQYF
- TRBJ2-6 TRBV18 few TGTGCCAGCTCCGCTTGGGACCACAACTCTGGGGCCAACGTCCTGACTTTC CASSAWDHNSGANVLTF